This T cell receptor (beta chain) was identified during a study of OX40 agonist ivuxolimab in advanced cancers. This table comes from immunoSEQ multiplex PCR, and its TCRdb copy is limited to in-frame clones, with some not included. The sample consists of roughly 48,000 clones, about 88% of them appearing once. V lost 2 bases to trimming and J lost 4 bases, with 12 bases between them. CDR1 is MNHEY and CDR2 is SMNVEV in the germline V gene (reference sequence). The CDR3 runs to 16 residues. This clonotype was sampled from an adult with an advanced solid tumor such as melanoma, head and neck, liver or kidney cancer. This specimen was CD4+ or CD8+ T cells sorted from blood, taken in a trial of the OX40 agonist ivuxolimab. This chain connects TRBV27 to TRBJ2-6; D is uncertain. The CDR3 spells CASSLGLGSGANVLTF. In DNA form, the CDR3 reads TGTGCCAGCAGTTTAGGGCTAGGCTCAGGGGCCAACGTCCTGACTTTC.